The present entry profiles one T cell receptor beta chain with its context. Its target is not known. These data originate in a study of T cell responses to AZD1222 COVID-19 vaccine. Whole-study context: Second-dose intervals near 4 or 12 weeks were combined. Study-wide results and limits: Repertoires were obtained only post-peak T cell response. There were mostly white British donors and more females than males, and clonal diversity was possibly underestimated.

Measured with immunoSEQ multiplex PCR; TCRdb has only the in-frame clones, and not every one. This table has 150,000 to 200,000 clones, about 91% appearing once. The sample was peripheral blood, taken on day 0 of AZD1222 vaccination. The clonotype comes from an adult in good health.

The CDR3 loop reads CASSPLRLGAQYF. The CDR3 DNA sequence: TGTGCCAGCAGCCCCCTCCGGTTGGGGGCCCAGTACTTC. The rearrangement joins TRBV12-3 or TRBV12-4 to TRBJ2-5; D is tentatively TRBD1 or TRBD2 (5 bases each). The CDR3 runs to 13 residues. V was clipped by 6 bases and J by 9 bases, with 17 bases between them.